This record concerns one T cell receptor beta chain sequence. Original processing notes: Reference gene primer amplification gave estimated nucleated cell counts. Some clones are missing from TCRdb's copy, which holds only in-frame ones; the method was immunoSEQ multiplex PCR. That table is the source of V, J and clone size, and D and trimming were worked out from the DNA. The profile covers approximately 200,000 clones, with about four fifths appearing a single time and approximately 8% taken by the ten largest. The germline V gene encodes CDR1 MNHNS and CDR2 SASEGT. The CDR3 spans 14 residues. The trim removed 3 bases at V and 3 bases at J, leaving 0 bases unmatched. The sample comes from a study of blood T cell repertoires in COVID-19.

The sequence came from an elderly woman with COVID-19, enrolled during active disease. The specimen sequenced was peripheral blood. J is TRBJ2-2 and V is TRBV6-1; 8 bases are a match to TRBD1. For the CDR3, the DNA is TGTGCCAGCAGTGACAGGGGGCACACCGGGGAGCTGTTTTTT. Protein: CASSDRGHTGELFF.